A single sample gave rise to the 30 T cell receptor beta chains below, sequenced in a study of shared clonotypes between healthy human individuals. Method: immunoSEQ multiplex PCR; TCRdb's copy keeps in-frame clones and lacks some. The profile covers nearly 750,000 clones, with over 55% appearing a single time and roughly 1.8% taken by the ten largest. The sample comprised memory CD4+ T cells sorted from blood. The subset here: CD45RA-negative fraction. These receptors originate from a woman aged 25 to 45 in good health.

V usage is TRBV27 and J usage is TRBJ1-2; D is perhaps TRBD1 (6 bases). V dropped 4 bases and J dropped 8 bases, with 11 bases sitting between them. Germline CDR1 MNHEY, CDR2 SMNVEV (reference sequence). The length of the CDR3 is 12 residues. The CDR3 loop reads CASSSGVGGYTF. In DNA, the CDR3 is TGTGCCAGCAGTTCAGGGGTTGGCGGCTACACCTTC.

The chain recombines TRBV9 with TRBJ1-2; D unresolved. Germline values: CDR1 SGDLS, CDR2 YYNGEE. The length of the CDR3 is 13 residues. V was cut by 0 bases and J by 3 bases, with 6 bases left in between. The CDR3 nucleotides read TGTGCCAGCAGCGTAGCAGTAGACTATGGCTACACCTTC. Amino acid sequence: CASSVAVDYGYTF.

The chain uses TRBV5-1 and TRBJ2-1; 10 bases agree with TRBD2. The V segment lost 4 bases and the J segment 8 bases; nucleotides outside the gene matches: 12. The CDR3 sequence is 16 residues long. Germline CDR1 SGHRS, CDR2 YFSETQ. The CDR3 here is CASSERPAGGGHEQFF. The CDR3 DNA is TGCGCCAGCAGCGAGCGTCCAGCGGGAGGGGGCCATGAGCAGTTCTTC.

V gene TRBV9 combines with J gene TRBJ1-2, with 9 positions matching TRBD1. This CDR3 has 14 amino acids. CDR1 and CDR2 (germline): SGDLS, YYNGEE. V shed 4 bases, J shed 8 bases, and the junction held 9 bases outside the gene matches. CDR3 sequence reads: CASSPGTGLQGYTF. The CDR3 DNA is TGTGCCAGCAGCCCCGGGACAGGGCTTCAAGGCTACACCTTC. Variable domain in full (rest from reference TRBV9 and TRBJ1-2): DSGVTQTPKHLITATGQRVTLRCSPRSGDLSVYWYQQSLDQGLQFLIQYYNGEERAKGNILERFSAQQFPDLHSELNLSSLELGDSALYFCASSPGTGLQGYTFGSGTRLTVV.

This rearrangement joins TRBV28 to TRBJ2-5; perhaps TRBD2 as D (5 bases). V was cut by 3 bases and J by 5 bases, with 10 bases left in between. The CDR3 has 13 amino acids. The germline V gene has CDR1 MDHEN and CDR2 SYDVKM. CDR3 loop: CASSLSGGETQYF. For the CDR3, the DNA is TGTGCCAGCAGTTTGTCCGGAGGCGAGACCCAGTACTTC.

The rearrangement uses TRBV2 and TRBJ2-1; D tentatively reads TRBD1 or TRBD2 (5 bases each). V was clipped by 6 bases and J by 13 bases, with 22 bases between them. In germline, CDR1 is SNHLY, CDR2 FYNNEI. This CDR3 spans 14 amino acids. CDR3 coding DNA: TGTGCCAGCAGCAAACGACCGGGACCGAGCAACCAGTTCTTC. It translates to CASSKRPGPSNQFF.

There are a few counts of this clone. V is TRBV11-2 and J is TRBJ2-2; D is uncertain. V lost 4 bases, J lost 8 bases, and 5 bases lay in between. This CDR3 region has 11 residues. Germline-derived CDR1 and CDR2 are SGHAT and FQNNGV. CDR3 protein: CASSSLGELFF. In DNA form, the CDR3 reads TGTGCCAGCAGCTCCCTTGGGGAGCTGTTTTTT.

This clone appeared a single time. V is TRBV6-6 and J is TRBJ1-1, with a possible D match to TRBD1 (6 bases). Germline V lookup: CDR1 MNHNY, CDR2 SVGAGI (reference sequence). V lost 6 bases and J lost 7, with 12 bases in between. The CDR3 runs to 12 residues. In DNA, the CDR3 is TGTGCCAGCAGACCGACAGGCGTTGAAGCTTTCTTT. Residues: CASRPTGVEAFF.

The chain employs TRBV2 and TRBJ1-5; weak D call: TRBD1 (5 bases). V was cut by 2 bases and J by 1 base, with 9 bases left in between. The CDR3 length is 15 residues. CDR1 is SNHLY, CDR2 FYNNEI, per germline. The CDR3 DNA reads TGTGCCAGCAGTGAACAGGGCCCGAGCAATCAGCCCCAGCATTTT. This sequence encodes CASSEQGPSNQPQHF. Drawing the rest from reference TRBV2 and TRBJ1-5, the complete variable domain is EPEVTQTPSHQVTQMGQEVILRCVPISNHLYFYWYRQILGQKVEFLVSFYNNEISEKSEIFDDQFSVERPDGSNFTLKIRSTKLEDSAMYFCASSEQGPSNQPQHFGDGTRLSIL.

The J gene is TRBJ1-5, the V gene TRBV7-8; maybe TRBD1 (5 bases). The germline CDR1 and CDR2 sequences are SGHVS and FQNEAQ. The CDR3 contains 15 residues. Trimming took off 1 base at V and 1 base at J, with 8 bases between the two ends. CDR3: CASSLEKGSNQPQHF. CDR3 sequence (DNA): TGTGCCAGCAGCTTAGAGAAGGGGAGCAATCAGCCCCAGCATTTT.

This clone was seen a handful of times. V is TRBV29-1 and J is TRBJ1-1, with a tentative D call TRBD1 (5 bases). Germline CDR1 is SQVTM and CDR2 is ANQGSEA. The CDR3 length is 11 residues. Trimming stripped 8 bases from V and 1 base from J, with 8 bases between. This CDR3 is CSTQGNTEAFF. CDR3 nucleotide sequence: TGCAGCACCCAGGGGAACACTGAAGCTTTCTTT. Looking up the rest from reference TRBV29-1 and TRBJ1-1 gives the full variable domain: SAVISQKPSRDICQRGTSLTIQCQVDSQVTMMFWYRQQPGQSLTLIATANQGSEATYESGFVIDKFPISRPNLTFSTLTVSNMSPEDSSIYLCSTQGNTEAFFGQGTRLTVV.

This clone was picked up a small number of times. The J gene is TRBJ2-2, the V gene TRBV5-6; TRBD2 is a possible D gene (6 bases). CDR1 SGHDT and CDR2 YYEEEE come from the germline V gene. V lost 3 bases, J lost 3 bases, and 12 bases lay in between. The CDR3 runs 15 residues. For the CDR3, the DNA is TGTGCCAGCAGCTCGGGACTGCGGGACACCGGGGAGCTGTTTTTT. Encoded protein: CASSSGLRDTGELFF.

Only a few counts were recorded for this clone. This rearrangement joins TRBV27 to TRBJ2-7, with 8 bases that match TRBD1. This CDR3 has 14 amino acids. J was trimmed by 9 bases and V by 3 bases; bases with no gene match: 10. The germline V gene encodes CDR1 MNHEY and CDR2 SMNVEV (reference sequence). CDR3 DNA sequence: TGTGCCAGCAGTTTCCTGGACAGGGCCCATGGGCAGTACTTC. Translation: CASSFLDRAHGQYF.

Concerning this clone itself: Other DNA variants within this sample encode the same CDR3. The chain carries TRBV18 and TRBJ2-5; D possibly corresponds to TRBD2 (6 bases). Trimming cost V 3 bases and J 4 bases, with 9 bases left between them. CDR1 and CDR2 from the germline V gene are KGHSH and LQKENI. This CDR3 spans 13 amino acids. The CDR3 DNA reads as TGTGCCAGCTCACCCCGGGGAGGAGAGACCCAGTACTTC. Its translation is CASSPRGGETQYF.

V gene TRBV7-2 combines with J gene TRBJ2-7, with D tentatively TRBD1 or TRBD2 (5 bases each). The CDR3 extends over 17 amino acids. V lost 5 bases and J 1 base, leaving 21 bases between the germline ends. Germline values: CDR1 SGHTA, CDR2 FQGNSA. The CDR3 here is CASSEDQAEGSSYEQYF. In DNA form, the CDR3 reads TGTGCCAGCAGCGAAGACCAGGCCGAGGGGAGTTCCTACGAGCAGTACTTC.

This clone has just a few counts. The chain has TRBV5-1 and TRBJ1-2; D perhaps matches TRBD1 (6 bases). V was trimmed by 0 bases and J by 4 bases, leaving 10 bases between them. This CDR3 has 14 amino acids. Germline values: CDR1 SGHRS, CDR2 YFSETQ. CDR3 coding DNA: TGCGCCAGCAGCTTGGCCCGGACAGTCTATGGCTACACCTTC. Its translation is CASSLARTVYGYTF. Full variable domain (missing parts from reference TRBV5-1 and TRBJ1-2): KAGVTQTPRYLIKTRGQQVTLSCSPISGHRSVSWYQQTPGQGLQFLFEYFSETQRNKGNFPGRFSGRQFSNSRSEMNVSTLELGDSALYLCASSLARTVYGYTFGSGTRLTVV.

A few counts support this clone. The DNA for the CDR3 is TGCGCCAGCAGCCAATTTGGACAGGTCGGGAATGAAAAACTGTTTTTT. Protein: CASSQFGQVGNEKLFF. The rearrangement links TRBV4-1 to TRBJ1-4; 7 nucleotides line up with TRBD1. The CDR3 is made up of 16 amino acids. Germline loops: CDR1 MGHRA, CDR2 YSYEKL. The J segment lost 5 bases and the V segment lost 2 bases, leaving 8 bases of the junction unmatched.

This rearrangement joins TRBV6-1 to TRBJ1-1; D gene uncertain. Germline values: CDR1 MNHNS, CDR2 SASEGT. The V end was cut by 3 bases, the J end by 9 bases, with 14 bases between. This CDR3 contains 13 residues. The CDR3 bases are TGTGCCAGCAGTGATCAAAGCCTTAGCCAAGCTTTCTTT. Its protein product is CASSDQSLSQAFF.

This chain connects TRBV7-2 to TRBJ2-1; 8 nucleotides align to TRBD2. V shed 5 bases and J 6 bases; nucleotides not matched to a gene: 9. This CDR3 is built from 15 residues. CDR1 is SGHTA, CDR2 FQGNSA, per germline. CDR3 amino acids: CASSPVALAANEQFF. The CDR3 nucleotides are TGTGCCAGCAGCCCTGTAGCACTAGCGGCCAATGAGCAGTTCTTC.

V is TRBV7-2 and J is TRBJ1-3; 8 bases map to TRBD1. V shed 5 bases, J shed 4 bases, and the junction held 13 bases outside the gene matches. Germline V gene data show CDR1 as SGHTA and CDR2 as FQGNSA. This CDR3 is built from 17 residues. The CDR3 DNA reads TGTGCCAGCAGCAAGCGACAGGGGAGAATGTCCGGAAACACCATATATTTT. This translates into CASSKRQGRMSGNTIYF.

The chain uses TRBV6-6 and TRBJ2-7; D gene unclear. Trimming took off 8 bases at V and 3 bases at J, with 8 bases between the two ends. The germline CDR1 and CDR2 sequences are MNHNY and SVGAGI (reference sequence). The CDR3 length is 11 residues. CDR3 coding DNA: TGTGCCAGCGCGGACCGCTACGAGCAGTACTTC. It specifies CASADRYEQYF.

The V call is TRBV5-1, the J call TRBJ2-6; the D call may be TRBD1 or TRBD2 (5 bases each). Germline loops: CDR1 SGHRS, CDR2 YFSETQ. The CDR3 contains 20 residues. Trimming took off 3 bases at V and 0 bases at J, with 22 bases between the two ends. The DNA of the CDR3 is TGCGCCAGCAGCTATAGACAGCCCGGGGAAGCAAACTCTGGGGCCAACGTCCTGACTTTC. This encodes CASSYRQPGEANSGANVLTF.

This clone was seen only a few times. The gene calls are TRBV28 and TRBJ2-7; D gene uncertain. The germline CDR1 and CDR2 sequences are MDHEN and SYDVKM. The CDR3 runs to 13 residues. V was cut by 5 bases and J by 0 bases, with 8 bases left in between. This chain's CDR3 is CASSPSYSYEQYF. CDR3 DNA: TGTGCCAGCAGTCCCTCCTACTCCTACGAGCAGTACTTC.

The rearrangement joins TRBV29-1 to TRBJ2-7; D might be TRBD1 (6 bases). The germline V gene encodes CDR1 SQVTM and CDR2 ANQGSEA. Between the trimmed V and J ends, which lost 6 bases and 5 bases, there was a span of 14 bases. The CDR3 loop spans 12 amino acids. CDR3 loop: CSVRGRGDEQYF. Here the CDR3 DNA reads TGCAGCGTAAGGGGCAGGGGCGACGAGCAGTACTTC.

This chain uses TRBV19 with TRBJ2-1, with 8 positions matching TRBD2. V gave up 3 bases and J gave up 7 bases; unmatched junction bases: 8. The germline V gene has CDR1 LNHDA and CDR2 SQIVND (reference sequence). The CDR3 extends over 15 amino acids. CDR3 in DNA: TGTGCCAGTAGTATGGGAGCTAGCGGGTGGAATGAGCAGTTCTTC. It translates to CASSMGASGWNEQFF. Full variable domain (remainder filled in from reference TRBV19 and TRBJ2-1): DGGITQSPKYLFRKEGQNVTLSCEQNLNHDAMYWYRQDPGQGLRLIYYSQIVNDFQKGDIAEGYSVSREKKESFPLTVTSAQKNPTAFYLCASSMGASGWNEQFFGPGTRLTVL.

V gene TRBV29-1 combines with J gene TRBJ2-1; 8 bases are shared with TRBD1. V was pared by 3 bases and J by 3 bases, with 4 bases of the junction left unmatched. Germline V gene sequence: CDR1 SQVTM, CDR2 ANQGSEA. This CDR3 contains 14 residues. The CDR3 DNA follows: TGCAGCGTTGATCAGGGGGCCCTCTACAATGAGCAGTTCTTC. This codes for CSVDQGALYNEQFF.

The J gene is TRBJ2-7, the V gene TRBV6-6, with D possibly matching TRBD2 (6 bases). V lost 5 bases to trimming and J lost 9 bases, with 11 bases between them. Germline CDR1 and CDR2: MNHNY and SVGAGI (reference sequence). The CDR3 spans 11 residues. The CDR3 DNA reads as TGTGCCAGCAGTGCGGGAAGGGGGCAGTACTTC. Translated, it gives CASSAGRGQYF.

This clone came up many times. The sample carries other DNA sequences with the same CDR3. The chain couples TRBV4-1 to TRBJ1-3, with D perhaps TRBD1 (5 bases). CDR1 MGHRA and CDR2 YSYEKL come from the germline V gene. This CDR3 region has 16 residues. Between the trimmed V and J ends, which lost 1 base and 0 bases, there was a span of 10 bases. CDR3 DNA: TGCGCCAGCAGCCAAGGGGGGACGGCCTCTGGAAACACCATATATTTT. Its protein product is CASSQGGTASGNTIYF.

This clone turned up a few times. Written as DNA, the CDR3 is TGTGCCAGCAGCTTAGCCCTGGGACAGGGAGGAGAGACCCAGTACTTC. This translates into CASSLALGQGGETQYF. This chain links TRBV7-7 with TRBJ2-5; 9 nucleotides match TRBD1. Germline assignment: CDR1 SSHAT and CDR2 FNYEAQ (reference sequence). The junction had 6 bases not matched to a gene; V was cut back by 0 bases and J by 4 bases. This CDR3 is 16 amino acids long.

The J gene is TRBJ2-1, the V gene TRBV30; D might be TRBD1 (6 bases). The germline V and J ends were trimmed by 2 bases and 0 bases, with 11 bases remaining between them. The CDR3 length is 15 residues. Germline V gene sequence: CDR1 GTSNPN, CDR2 SVGIG (reference sequence). CDR3 residues: CAWSSPDSSYNEQFF. Written as DNA, the CDR3 is TGTGCCTGGAGTTCCCCGGACAGCTCCTACAATGAGCAGTTCTTC.